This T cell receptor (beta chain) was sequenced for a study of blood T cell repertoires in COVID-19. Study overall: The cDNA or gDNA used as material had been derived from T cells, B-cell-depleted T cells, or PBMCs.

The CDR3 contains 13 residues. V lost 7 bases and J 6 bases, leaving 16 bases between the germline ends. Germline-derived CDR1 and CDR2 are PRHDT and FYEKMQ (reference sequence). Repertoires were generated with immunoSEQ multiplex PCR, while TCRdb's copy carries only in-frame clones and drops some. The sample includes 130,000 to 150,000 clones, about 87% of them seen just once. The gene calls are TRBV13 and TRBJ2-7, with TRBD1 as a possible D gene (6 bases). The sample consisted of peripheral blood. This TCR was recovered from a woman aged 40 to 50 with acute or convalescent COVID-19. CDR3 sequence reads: CASTPTPRGEQYF. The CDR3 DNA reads TGTGCCAGCACCCCAACCCCCAGGGGCGAGCAGTACTTC. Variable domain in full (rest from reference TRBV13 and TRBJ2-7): AAGVIQSPRHLIKEKRETATLKCYPIPRHDTVYWYQQGPGQDPQFLISFYEKMQSDKGSIPDRFSAQQFSDYHSELNMSSLELGDSALYFCASTPTPRGEQYFGPGTRLTVT.